This T cell receptor (beta chain) was retrieved from a study of shared clonotypes between healthy human individuals. Study at large: Those who served as donors were a couple of women and three men between the ages of 18 and 49.

On this clone itself: Its target is unknown.

Replicate PCRs run on sorted subsets employed 200 to 250 ng DNA, roughly 30,000 T cell genomes. Generated by immunoSEQ multiplex PCR, the TCRdb table keeps only in-frame clones and is missing some. In the table there are around 1.1 million clones, about 84% of which are singletons. Study observations and caveats: Naive subsets, compared against memory subsets, generally had larger estimated richness values. Clonotypes shared by all four donors outscored non-shared clonotypes in generation probability.

This receptor was obtained from a young man in good health. Some clones in this sample may be carry-over from other donors' samples. The sample was memory CD4+ T cells from PBMCs. The subset is: CD45RA-negative fraction.

DNA for the CDR3: TGCGCCAGCAGCTTGGGCGGGACAGGGCGGTACGAGCAGTACTTC. This codes for CASSLGGTGRYEQYF. The chain employs TRBV5-1 and TRBJ2-7; 9 bases are a match to TRBD1. The germline V gene encodes CDR1 SGHRS and CDR2 YFSETQ. The V segment lost 0 bases and the J segment 4 bases; nucleotides outside the gene matches: 5. The CDR3 loop spans 15 amino acids. The full variable domain, its missing parts supplied by reference TRBV5-1 and TRBJ2-7, is KAGVTQTPRYLIKTRGQQVTLSCSPISGHRSVSWYQQTPGQGLQFLFEYFSETQRNKGNFPGRFSGRQFSNSRSEMNVSTLELGDSALYLCASSLGGTGRYEQYFGPGTRLTVT.